This is a list of T cell receptor beta chains from one sample in a study of cytomegalovirus exposure and HLA in healthy donors. Method: immunoSEQ multiplex PCR; TCRdb's copy keeps in-frame clones and lacks some. Of around 96,000 clones in the sample, 75% to 85% were seen once. Material for sequencing was PBMCs. The receptor source for this set is a man aged 18 to 29 in good health and CMV-seronegative. Both conserved end residues are part of each CDR3. The D gene is left open where the match is weak. Size values are once, few and many counts, or a class for expanded clones, and some rows have none.

D: TRBD2
size: .
V: TRBV10-3
J: TRBJ2-3
CDR3: CAISETSGSTDTQYF
DNA: TGTGCCATCAGTGAAACTAGCGGGAGCACAGATACGCAGTATTTT

D: .
size: few
V: TRBV7-8
J: TRBJ2-7
CDR3: CASSLAPGRSYEQYF
DNA: TGTGCCAGCAGCTTAGCTCCGGGGAGGTCCTACGAGCAGTACTTC

D: .
size: .
V: TRBV7-6
J: TRBJ2-3
CDR3: CASSLDAGSSDTQYF
DNA: TGTGCCAGCAGCTTAGATGCGGGCAGCTCAGATACGCAGTATTTT

D: TRBD2
size: .
V: TRBV10-2
J: TRBJ2-7
CDR3: CASSRSGTSGEQYF
DNA: TGCGCCAGCAGCCGGTCCGGGACTAGCGGCGAGCAGTACTTC

D: TRBD1
size: .
V: TRBV27
J: TRBJ1-3
CDR3: CASSPGTGLSGNTIYF
DNA: TGTGCCAGCAGTCCCGGGACAGGGTTATCTGGAAACACCATATATTTT

D: .
size: .
V: TRBV30
J: TRBJ2-1
CDR3: CAWSRAGVSLNEQFF
DNA: TGTGCCTGGAGCCGGGCAGGGGTTTCCCTCAATGAGCAGTTCTTC

D: .
size: .
V: TRBV7-6
J: TRBJ2-2
CDR3: CASSSPSRGTGELFF
DNA: TGTGCCAGCAGCTCTCCTTCGAGAGGCACCGGGGAGCTGTTTTTT

D: .
size: .
V: TRBV2
J: TRBJ2-1
CDR3: CASSVAGTTGEQFF
DNA: TGTGCCAGCAGTGTGGCAGGGACAACAGGTGAGCAGTTCTTC

D: .
size: .
V: TRBV4-2
J: TRBJ2-3
CDR3: CASSQEGGFGTDTQYF
DNA: TGTGCCAGCAGCCAAGAGGGGGGTTTCGGCACAGATACGCAGTATTTT

D: TRBD1
size: .
V: TRBV19
J: TRBJ1-2
CDR3: CASSIDRGIGGYTF
DNA: TGTGCCAGTAGTATAGACAGGGGGATTGGAGGCTACACCTTC

D: TRBD1
size: .
V: TRBV6-1
J: TRBJ1-5
CDR3: CASRTTGENQPQHF
DNA: TGTGCCAGCAGAACCACAGGGGAAAATCAGCCCCAGCATTTT

D: .
size: once
V: TRBV7-8
J: TRBJ2-5
CDR3: CASRGGEGNQETQYF
DNA: TGTGCCAGCAGGGGAGGAGAGGGTAACCAAGAGACCCAGTACTTC

D: TRBD1
size: .
V: TRBV19
J: TRBJ2-3
CDR3: CASSWDSHTDTQYF
DNA: TGTGCCAGTAGCTGGGACAGCCACACAGATACGCAGTATTTT

D: TRBD1
size: .
V: TRBV25-1
J: TRBJ1-2
CDR3: CASSDPTGGYGYTF
DNA: TGTGCCAGCAGTGACCCGACAGGGGGATATGGCTACACCTTC

D: .
size: .
V: TRBV19
J: TRBJ1-2
CDR3: CASRTRQSTNYGYTF
DNA: TGTGCCAGTAGGACGAGACAGAGCACTAACTATGGCTACACCTTC

D: TRBD1
size: .
V: TRBV7-3
J: TRBJ2-7
CDR3: CASSAGQGREQYF
DNA: TGTGCCAGCAGCGCGGGACAGGGGAGAGAGCAGTACTTC

D: TRBD1
size: .
V: TRBV6-1
J: TRBJ2-5
CDR3: CASSPGQSQETQYF
DNA: TGTGCCAGCAGCCCGGGACAGTCCCAAGAGACCCAGTACTTC

D: .
size: .
V: TRBV5-5
J: TRBJ1-6
CDR3: CASWVGDFEEIPLHF
DNA: TGTGCCAGTTGGGTCGGCGATTTTGAGGAAATACCCCTCCACTTT

D: .
size: .
V: TRBV10-3
J: TRBJ1-2
CDR3: CAISPGSYGYTF
DNA: TGTGCCATCAGTCCGGGGTCCTATGGCTACACCTTC

D: .
size: .
V: TRBV5-1
J: TRBJ2-5
CDR3: CASSLFRGETQYF
DNA: TGCGCCAGCAGCTTGTTCCGAGGAGAGACCCAGTACTTC

D: TRBD1
size: .
V: TRBV7-8
J: TRBJ1-5
CDR3: CASRKTGGDGNQPQHF
DNA: TGTGCCAGCAGAAAAACAGGGGGAGATGGCAATCAGCCCCAGCATTTT

D: TRBD1
size: .
V: TRBV4-1
J: TRBJ1-2
CDR3: CASSPTGPLYGYTF
DNA: TGCGCCAGCAGCCCGACAGGGCCACTCTATGGCTACACCTTC

D: TRBD1
size: .
V: TRBV19
J: TRBJ2-6
CDR3: CASTQGAGANVLTF
DNA: TGTGCCAGTACCCAGGGGGCTGGGGCCAACGTCCTGACTTTC

D: TRBD2
size: once
V: TRBV30
J: TRBJ2-3
CDR3: CAWTLAGLTDTQYF
DNA: TGTGCCTGGACCCTAGCGGGGCTCACAGATACGCAGTATTTT

D: TRBD1
size: .
V: TRBV18
J: TRBJ1-4
CDR3: CASSQGQARNEKLFF
DNA: TGTGCCAGCTCACAGGGACAGGCACGTAATGAAAAACTGTTTTTT

D: .
size: .
V: TRBV10-3
J: TRBJ2-2
CDR3: CAINGALDTGELFF
DNA: TGTGCCATCAATGGGGCCCTGGACACCGGGGAGCTGTTTTTT

D: .
size: .
V: TRBV19
J: TRBJ1-1
CDR3: CASSIGGENTEAFF
DNA: TGTGCCAGTAGTATAGGGGGGGAAAACACTGAAGCTTTCTTT

D: .
size: once
V: TRBV5-1
J: TRBJ1-6
CDR3: CASSLAGVTYHSPLHF
DNA: TGCGCCAGCAGCTTGGCCGGGGTCACTTACCATTCACCCCTCCACTTT

D: TRBD1
size: .
V: TRBV28
J: TRBJ1-1
CDR3: CASSEQGARTEAFF
DNA: TGTGCCAGCAGTGAACAGGGGGCAAGAACTGAAGCTTTCTTT

D: .
size: once
V: TRBV7-9
J: TRBJ1-2
CDR3: CASSFQFEGWTYGYTF
DNA: TGTGCCAGCAGCTTTCAATTTGAGGGATGGACCTATGGCTACACCTTC

D: TRBD1
size: .
V: TRBV11-2
J: TRBJ2-7
CDR3: CASSLLGTGVYEQYF
DNA: TGTGCCAGCAGCTTACTTGGGACAGGGGTCTACGAGCAGTACTTC

D: .
size: .
V: TRBV12-5
J: TRBJ1-5
CDR3: CASGLVAEGRTNQPQHF
DNA: TGTGCTAGTGGTTTGGTAGCCGAGGGGAGGACCAATCAGCCCCAGCATTTT

D: TRBD1
size: .
V: TRBV19
J: TRBJ1-3
CDR3: CASSIGPGTGAGNTIYF
DNA: TGTGCCAGTAGTATCGGCCCCGGGACAGGGGCTGGAAACACCATATATTTT

D: TRBD1
size: .
V: TRBV5-6
J: TRBJ1-2
CDR3: CASSPEFGQDYGYTF
DNA: TGTGCCAGCAGCCCGGAATTCGGACAGGACTATGGCTACACCTTC

D: .
size: .
V: TRBV29-1
J: TRBJ1-1
CDR3: CSVGKGRNTEAFF
DNA: TGCAGCGTTGGGAAAGGGAGGAACACTGAAGCTTTCTTT

D: .
size: .
V: TRBV6-5
J: TRBJ1-5
CDR3: CASSYSQGGQPQHF
DNA: TGTGCCAGCAGTTACTCGCAGGGAGGTCAGCCCCAGCATTTT

D: TRBD1
size: once
V: TRBV4-1
J: TRBJ1-2
CDR3: CASSRPGGPLNYGYTF
DNA: TGCGCCAGCAGCCGACCAGGGGGCCCGCTGAACTATGGCTACACCTTC

D: .
size: .
V: TRBV5-1
J: TRBJ1-1
CDR3: CASSGGSNTEAFF
DNA: TGCGCCAGCAGCGGAGGATCGAACACTGAAGCTTTCTTT

D: TRBD2
size: .
V: TRBV6-5
J: TRBJ2-3
CDR3: CASSYGRTSFHLQYF
DNA: TGTGCCAGCAGTTACGGGCGGACTAGCTTTCATTTGCAGTATTTT

D: TRBD1
size: few
V: TRBV19
J: TRBJ2-1
CDR3: CASSISGQAYNEQFF
DNA: TGTGCCAGTAGTATTAGTGGACAGGCTTACAATGAGCAGTTCTTC

D: .
size: .
V: TRBV30
J: TRBJ1-2
CDR3: CAWSVLMSYGYTF
DNA: TGTGCCTGGAGTGTACTGATGAGCTATGGCTACACCTTC

D: .
size: .
V: TRBV7-7
J: TRBJ2-5
CDR3: CASSFGTPGGTQYF
DNA: TGTGCCAGCAGCTTCGGGACTCCTGGGGGGACCCAGTACTTC

D: .
size: .
V: TRBV11-3
J: TRBJ2-2
CDR3: CASSPQSVGANTGELFF
DNA: TGTGCCAGCAGCCCCCAGTCCGTGGGAGCGAACACCGGGGAGCTGTTTTTT

D: TRBD2
size: .
V: TRBV7-9
J: TRBJ2-7
CDR3: CSSSFHSGGRYEQYF
DNA: TGTTCCAGCAGCTTTCATAGCGGGGGTCGGTACGAGCAGTACTTC

D: .
size: once
V: TRBV7-9
J: TRBJ2-3
CDR3: CASSLSGGTDTQYF
DNA: TGTGCCAGCAGCTTGTCGGGAGGCACAGATACGCAGTATTTT

D: .
size: .
V: TRBV7-9
J: TRBJ1-3
CDR3: CASSLPGTFQSGNTIYF
DNA: TGTGCCAGCAGCCTCCCCGGGACTTTTCAATCTGGAAACACCATATATTTT